Each of the 21 T cell receptor beta chains below was sequenced from the same sample in a study of cytomegalovirus exposure and HLA in healthy donors. The PCR used 60 Vbeta and 13 Jbeta primers. Clones were sequenced by immunoSEQ multiplex PCR, and TCRdb holds only the in-frame ones, with some missing. The sample contains roughly 130,000 clones, about 72% of which appear only once. The sequenced sample consisted of PBMCs. Every receptor here comes from a man under 40 in good health and CMV-seropositive.

This clone occurred a few times. The V gene is TRBV4-3, the J gene TRBJ2-2; TRBD2 aligns across 10 bases. V lost 4 bases to trimming and J lost 2 bases; unmatched junction nucleotides: 7. CDR3 length: 17 residues. Germline V lookup: CDR1 LGHNA, CDR2 YSLEER. DNA of the CDR3: TGCGCCAGCAGCCGCCAGACTAGCGGGCTAAACACCGGGGAGCTGTTTTTT. Its protein product is CASSRQTSGLNTGELFF.

CDR3 DNA sequence: TGTGCCAGCAGCTTCCGGGACATCAAGGAAAAACTGTTTTTT. Its protein is CASSFRDIKEKLFF. This chain joins TRBV7-9 and TRBJ1-4; perhaps TRBD1 as D (6 bases). V shed 3 bases and J shed 8 bases, with 13 bases lying between them. This CDR3 has 14 amino acids. The germline V gene encodes CDR1 SEHNR and CDR2 FQNEAQ (reference sequence).

The chain couples TRBV5-6 to TRBJ1-1; 7 nucleotides align to TRBD1. The CDR3 length is 16 residues. CDR1 SGHDT and CDR2 YYEEEE come from the germline V gene. The junction had 10 bases not matched to a gene; V was cut back by 4 bases and J by 1 base. The CDR3 DNA follows: TGTGCCAGCAGCCTGGAGACAGGGTTTAGGAACACTGAAGCTTTCTTT. This translates into CASSLETGFRNTEAFF. Variable domain in full (rest from reference TRBV5-6 and TRBJ1-1): DAGVTQSPTHLIKTRGQQVTLRCSPKSGHDTVSWYQQALGQGPQFIFQYYEEEERQRGNFPDRFSGHQFPNYSSELNVNALLLGDSALYLCASSLETGFRNTEAFFGQGTRLTVV.

The chain links TRBV28 to TRBJ1-4; TRBD1 matches at 7 bases. Germline-derived CDR1 and CDR2 are MDHEN and SYDVKM. The CDR3 length is 16 residues. With 4 bases clipped from V and 7 bases from J, the junction kept 12 bases outside the gene matches. CDR3 protein: CASSSPYRDSTEKLFF. The CDR3 coding sequence is TGTGCCAGCAGTTCACCCTACCGGGACAGTACTGAAAAACTGTTTTTT.

This clone was observed once. This chain joins TRBV10-3 and TRBJ2-5; D perhaps matches TRBD2 (7 bases). Trimming pared 8 bases from V and 0 bases from J, leaving 10 bases between. CDR1 ENHRY and CDR2 SYGVKD come from the germline V gene. This CDR3 contains 13 residues. This chain's CDR3 is CAIGGAYQETQYF. The CDR3 region has the DNA TGTGCCATCGGGGGGGCATACCAAGAGACCCAGTACTTC.

This clone has a handful of counts. The chain links TRBV7-3 to TRBJ2-7, with 9 bases that match TRBD2. After removal of 3 bases from V and 0 bases from J, the junction contained 6 bases not matched to a gene. Germline CDR1 SGHTA, CDR2 FQGTGA. This CDR3 has 16 residues. CDR3 residues: CASSLMAGGPSYEQYF. The CDR3, as DNA: TGTGCCAGCAGCTTGATGGCGGGAGGGCCCTCCTACGAGCAGTACTTC.

The chain combines TRBV9 with TRBJ1-3; D might be TRBD1 (6 bases). The CDR3 sequence is 16 residues long. Per germline, CDR1 SGDLS and CDR2 YYNGEE. V was pared by 4 bases and J by 0 bases, with 14 bases between. CDR3 residues: CASSPTGFSSGNTIYF. The CDR3 region has the DNA TGTGCCAGCAGCCCAACAGGGTTCTCCTCTGGAAACACCATATATTTT.

The CDR3 loop reads CASSYSQGDGYTF. Written as DNA, the CDR3 is TGTGCCAGCAGTTACTCCCAGGGCGATGGCTACACCTTC. The gene calls are TRBV6-5 and TRBJ1-2; possibly TRBD1 for D (5 bases). The length of the CDR3 is 13 residues. The V end lost 0 bases, the J end lost 6 bases, and 8 bases lay between the germline ends. CDR1 is MNHEY, CDR2 SVGAGI, per germline.

The V gene is TRBV7-2, the J gene TRBJ2-5, with a tentative D call TRBD2 (5 bases). V gave up 0 bases and J gave up 3 bases, with 11 bases separating them. There are 15 residues in the CDR3. CDR1 and CDR2 (germline): SGHTA, FQGNSA. The CDR3 loop is CASSLASRGEETQYF. Written as DNA, the CDR3 is TGTGCCAGCAGCTTAGCGTCCCGGGGTGAAGAGACCCAGTACTTC. Complete variable domain (other parts from reference TRBV7-2 and TRBJ2-5): GAGVSQSPSNKVTEKGKDVELRCDPISGHTALYWYRQSLGQGLEFLIYFQGNSAPDKSGLPSDRFSAERTGGSVSTLTIQRTQQEDSAVYLCASSLASRGEETQYFGPGTRLLVL.

There are a few counts of this clone. The chain joins TRBV2 to TRBJ2-7; D is perhaps TRBD2 (5 bases). Germline CDR1 and CDR2: SNHLY and FYNNEI. V lost 6 bases and J 4 bases, leaving 13 bases between the germline ends. CDR3 length: 13 residues. The CDR3 reads CASRTAGRYEQYF. The CDR3 DNA follows: TGTGCCAGCAGGACGGCGGGCAGGTACGAGCAGTACTTC.

The gene calls are TRBV27 and TRBJ2-2; 14 nucleotides align to TRBD2. CDR1 and CDR2 from the germline V gene are MNHEY and SMNVEV (reference sequence). This CDR3 is built from 15 residues. J was trimmed by 7 bases and V by 5 bases; bases with no gene match: 3. Here the CDR3 DNA reads TGTGCCAGCAGTCCGGGACTAGCGGGAGTCGGGGAGCTGTTTTTT. It is translated as CASSPGLAGVGELFF.

This clone was counted a few times. This sequence joins TRBV9 and TRBJ2-7; TRBD1 matches 12 bases. Germline V gene sequence: CDR1 SGDLS, CDR2 YYNGEE. CDR3 length: 19 amino acids. V trimming: 4 bases; J trimming: 5 bases; junction bases outside the gene matches: 19. The CDR3 reads CASSSRLMTTGTGGDEQYF. Written as DNA, the CDR3 is TGTGCCAGCAGCTCCCGACTGATGACTACCGGGACAGGGGGCGACGAGCAGTACTTC.

A few counts support this clone. This chain joins TRBV10-1 and TRBJ2-3; TRBD1 matches at 7 bases. The V gene end was trimmed by 5 bases and the J gene end by 4 bases; junction bases not matched to a gene: 6. Germline loops: CDR1 WNHNN, CDR2 SYGVQD (reference sequence). This CDR3 has 14 amino acids. In DNA, the CDR3 is TGCGCCAGCAGTCCCGGACAGGCTCCAGATACGCAGTATTTT. Residues: CASSPGQAPDTQYF.

The chain employs TRBV5-4 and TRBJ2-3, with D possibly being TRBD2 (5 bases). V lost 4 bases, J lost 3 bases, and 15 bases lay in between. The CDR3 has 15 amino acids. In germline, CDR1 is SGHNT, CDR2 YYREEE (reference sequence). The CDR3 nucleotides are TGTGCCAGCAGCCACCCATCCCTAGCAACAGATACGCAGTATTTT. It yields the protein CASSHPSLATDTQYF.

On this clone: A junction boundary mismatches the germline segment, possibly from a read error. The V and J genes are TRBV7-9 and TRBJ2-7; 11 positions match TRBD2. The CDR3 totals 14 residues. From germline, CDR1 is SEHNR and CDR2 FQNEAQ (reference sequence). The CDR3 coding sequence is TGTTCCAGCAGCTTGGCTAGCGGGAGGAACGAGCAGTACTTC. This translates into CSSSLASGRNEQYF.

CDR3 residues: CASSVSIEALYNEQFF. CDR3 nucleotides: TGTGCCAGCAGCGTTTCTATCGAGGCCCTCTACAATGAGCAGTTCTTC. The chain is built from TRBV9 and TRBJ2-1; no reliable D call. CDR3 length equals 16 residues. V dropped 2 bases and J dropped 3 bases, with 15 bases sitting between them. Germline V CDR1 and CDR2: SGDLS, YYNGEE.

In this sample, this clone turned up a few times. The CDR3 region has the DNA TGTGCCAGTAGTATAGCTGGGAGGGGTAACAATGAGCAGTTCTTC. It encodes CASSIAGRGNNEQFF. The V gene is TRBV19, the J gene TRBJ2-1; 7 bases line up with TRBD2. The CDR3 extends over 15 amino acids. Germline CDR1 reads LNHDA; CDR2 reads SQIVND (reference sequence). The V and J ends lost 1 base and 5 bases, in that order; junction bases with no gene match: 5.

The chain couples TRBV6-1 to TRBJ2-5; 8 nucleotides agree with TRBD1. The CDR3 runs 14 residues. J gave up 7 bases and V 8 bases, and 12 bases lay outside the gene matches. Germline V gene sequence: CDR1 MNHNS, CDR2 SASEGT. The DNA for the CDR3 is TGTGCCAGCGGCCGGACAGGGATCTTGGGGACCCAGTACTTC. Amino acids: CASGRTGILGTQYF.

The chain has TRBV15 and TRBJ2-2; D might be TRBD1 (5 bases). Germline V gene data show CDR1 as LNHNV and CDR2 as YYDKDF (reference sequence). Trimming cost V 1 base and J 1 base, with 10 bases left between them. This CDR3 is 16 amino acids long. This chain's CDR3 is CATSRAGHLNTGELFF. CDR3 DNA: TGTGCCACCAGCAGAGCCGGACACCTGAACACCGGGGAGCTGTTTTTT. Complete variable domain (other parts from reference TRBV15 and TRBJ2-2): DAMVIQNPRYQVTQFGKPVTLSCSQTLNHNVMYWYQQKSSQAPKLLFHYYDKDFNNEADTPDNFQSRRPNTSFCFLDIRSPGLGDTAMYLCATSRAGHLNTGELFFGEGSRLTVL.

The rearrangement uses TRBV11-2 and TRBJ2-7; D uncertain. CDR3 size: 12 residues. The germline V and J ends were trimmed by 2 bases and 5 bases, with 7 bases remaining between them. Germline-derived CDR1 and CDR2 are SGHAT and FQNNGV. The DNA for the CDR3 is TGTGCCAGCAGCTTATGGCTTCACGAGCAGTACTTC. This encodes CASSLWLHEQYF.

The rearrangement uses TRBV27 and TRBJ2-5; 7 bases agree with TRBD2. The CDR3 is made up of 16 amino acids. The junction had 17 bases not matched to a gene; V was cut back by 8 bases and J by 5 bases. Germline V gives CDR1 MNHEY, CDR2 SMNVEV (reference sequence). CDR3 nucleotide sequence: TGTGCCAGCGGATACGGGACTAAACCTTTGCTTGAGACCCAGTACTTC. Protein product: CASGYGTKPLLETQYF.